This TCR beta chain was found in a study of T-cell reconstitution after alpha-beta-depleted transplantation in children. Study conclusions and caveats: Expanded clones from the graft, numbering several hundred, reportedly supplied alpha-beta T cells about two months after transplant.

Turning to this clonotype: Its antigen is unknown.

As it was prepared, the TCRbeta library received unique molecular identifiers. TCRdb recomputed calls from the PCR reads with MiXCR, one row per CDR3 protein. The sample records approximately 230,000 distinct CDR3 sequences, around 25% being singletons. Trimming took 9 bases from V and 8 from J; bases not matched to a gene: 11. The CDR3 extends over 14 amino acids. Germline-derived CDR1 and CDR2 are SNHLY and FYNNEI. The material sequenced was PBMCs, mostly from graft donor cells, taken 360 days after TCRalphabeta/CD19-depleted stem cell transplant. The receptor comes from a female patient aged 2-9 years who had a stem cell transplant for congenital amegakaryocytic thrombocytopenia, so the T cells may come from the graft donor. This sequence joins TRBV2 and TRBJ2-1; 9 positions agree with TRBD2. This chain's CDR3 is CARSLARGGYEQFF. The DNA of the CDR3 is TGTGCCAGGTCCCTTGCGCGGGGGGGGTATGAGCAGTTCTTC. The whole variable domain, remainder taken from reference TRBV2 and TRBJ2-1, is EPEVTQTPSHQVTQMGQEVILRCVPISNHLYFYWYRQILGQKVEFLVSFYNNEISEKSEIFDDQFSVERPDGSNFTLKIRSTKLEDSAMYFCARSLARGGYEQFFGPGTRLTVL.